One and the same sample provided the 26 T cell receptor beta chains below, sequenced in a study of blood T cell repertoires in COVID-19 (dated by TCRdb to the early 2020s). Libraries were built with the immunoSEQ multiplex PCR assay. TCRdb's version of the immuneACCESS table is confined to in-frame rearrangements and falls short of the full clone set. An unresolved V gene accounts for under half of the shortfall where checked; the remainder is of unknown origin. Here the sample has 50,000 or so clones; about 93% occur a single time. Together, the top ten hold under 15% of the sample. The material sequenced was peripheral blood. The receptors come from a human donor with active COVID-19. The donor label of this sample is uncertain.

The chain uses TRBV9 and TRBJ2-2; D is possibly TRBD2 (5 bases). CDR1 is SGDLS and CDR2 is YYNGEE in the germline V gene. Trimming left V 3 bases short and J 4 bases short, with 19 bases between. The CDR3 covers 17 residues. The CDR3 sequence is CASSALTGPSGTGELFF. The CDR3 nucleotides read TGTGCCAGCAGCGCCCTCACCGGACCGAGCGGCACCGGGGAGCTGTTTTTT.

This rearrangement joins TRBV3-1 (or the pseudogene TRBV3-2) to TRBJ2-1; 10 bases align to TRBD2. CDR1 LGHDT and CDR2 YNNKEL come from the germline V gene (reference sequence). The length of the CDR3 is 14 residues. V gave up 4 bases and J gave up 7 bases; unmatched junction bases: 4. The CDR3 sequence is CASSRLAGENEQFF. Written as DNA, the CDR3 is TGTGCCAGCAGCCGCCTAGCGGGAGAAAATGAGCAGTTCTTC.

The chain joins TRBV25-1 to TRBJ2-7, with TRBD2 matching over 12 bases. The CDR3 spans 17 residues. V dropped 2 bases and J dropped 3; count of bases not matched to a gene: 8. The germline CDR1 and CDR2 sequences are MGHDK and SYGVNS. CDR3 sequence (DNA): TGTGCCAGCAGTGAAAGGCGGAGGACTAGCGGGATCTACGAGCAGTACTTC. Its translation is CASSERRRTSGIYEQYF.

Here the CDR3 DNA reads TGTGCCAGCAGTTACAGCCGGGGGGCGGGGAGGAATGAGCAGTTCTTC. Translated: CASSYSRGAGRNEQFF. The chain recombines TRBV6-5 with TRBJ2-1, with D perhaps TRBD2 (7 bases). Germline assignment: CDR1 MNHEY and CDR2 SVGAGI. The length of the CDR3 is 16 residues. V was clipped by 2 bases and J by 7 bases, with 18 bases between them.

The CDR3 nucleotides read TGCGCCAGCAGCCCACAGACAGGGCCGGTCGGAGGCTACACCTTC. Translation gives CASSPQTGPVGGYTF. V is TRBV4-1 and J is TRBJ1-2; TRBD1 aligns across 7 bases. CDR1 MGHRA and CDR2 YSYEKL come from the germline V gene. The length of the CDR3 is 15 residues. Unmatched junction bases numbered 13, after V lost 4 bases and J lost 8 bases.

CDR3 nucleotides: TGTGCCAGCAGCCGCGGTCGGGCGGGAGGGACCGCTCGCACAGATACGCAGTATTTT. This sequence encodes CASSRGRAGGTARTDTQYF. J is TRBJ2-3 and V is TRBV7-6, with 9 bases identical to TRBD2. CDR3 length equals 19 residues. V lost 5 bases and J lost 1; bases outside the gene matches: 16. CDR1 and CDR2 from the germline V gene are SGHVS and FNYEAQ.

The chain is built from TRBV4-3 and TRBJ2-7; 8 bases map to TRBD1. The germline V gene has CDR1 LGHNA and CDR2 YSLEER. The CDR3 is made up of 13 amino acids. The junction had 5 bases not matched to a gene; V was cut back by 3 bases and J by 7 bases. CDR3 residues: CASSQQTGGEQYV. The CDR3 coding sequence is TGCGCCAGCAGCCAGCAAACAGGGGGTGAGCAGTACGTC.

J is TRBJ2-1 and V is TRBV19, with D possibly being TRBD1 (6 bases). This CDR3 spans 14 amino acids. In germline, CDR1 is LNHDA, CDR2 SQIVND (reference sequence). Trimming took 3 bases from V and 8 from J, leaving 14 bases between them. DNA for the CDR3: TGTGCCAGTAGTATGGGTCAGGGGATCCATGAGCAGTTCTTC. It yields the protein CASSMGQGIHEQFF. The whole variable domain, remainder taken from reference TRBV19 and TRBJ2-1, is DGGITQSPKYLFRKEGQNVTLSCEQNLNHDAMYWYRQDPGQGLRLIYYSQIVNDFQKGDIAEGYSVSREKKESFPLTVTSAQKNPTAFYLCASSMGQGIHEQFFGPGTRLTVL.

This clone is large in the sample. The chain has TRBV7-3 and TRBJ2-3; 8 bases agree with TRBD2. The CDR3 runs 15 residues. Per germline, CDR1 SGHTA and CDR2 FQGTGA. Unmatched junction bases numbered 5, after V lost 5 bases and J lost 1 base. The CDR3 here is CASSADSGGTDTQYF. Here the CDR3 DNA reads TGTGCCAGCAGCGCAGATAGCGGGGGCACAGATACGCAGTATTTT.

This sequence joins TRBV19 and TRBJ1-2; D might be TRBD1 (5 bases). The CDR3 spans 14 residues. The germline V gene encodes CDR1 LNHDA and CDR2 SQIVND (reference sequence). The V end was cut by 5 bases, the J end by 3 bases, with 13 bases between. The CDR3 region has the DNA TGTGCCAGTAGTCCCTCGGGGGGAGACTATGGCTACACCTTC. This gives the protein CASSPSGGDYGYTF.

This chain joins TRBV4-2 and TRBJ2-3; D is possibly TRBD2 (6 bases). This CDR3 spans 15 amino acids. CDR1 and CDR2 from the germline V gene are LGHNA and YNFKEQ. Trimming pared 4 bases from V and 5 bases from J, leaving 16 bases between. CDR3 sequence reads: CASSLGRGPGDTQYF. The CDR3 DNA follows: TGTGCCAGCAGCCTAGGGCGGGGCCCGGGAGATACGCAGTATTTT.

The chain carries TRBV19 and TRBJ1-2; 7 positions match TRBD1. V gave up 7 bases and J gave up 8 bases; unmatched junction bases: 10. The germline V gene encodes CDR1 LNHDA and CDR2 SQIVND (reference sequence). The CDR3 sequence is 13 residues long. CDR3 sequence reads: CASNPGQEGGYTF. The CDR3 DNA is TGTGCCAGTAACCCTGGACAGGAGGGAGGCTACACCTTC.

CDR3 nucleotides: TGTGCCAGCAGTGACTCCCCGGGGTACAATGAGCAGTTCTTC. Translation: CASSDSPGYNEQFF. The rearrangement uses TRBV6-4 and TRBJ2-1, with D possibly matching TRBD2 (5 bases). The CDR3 sequence is 14 residues long. Germline V gene lookup returns CDR1 MRHNA and CDR2 SNTAGT. Trimming took 0 bases from V and 4 from J, leaving 7 bases between them.

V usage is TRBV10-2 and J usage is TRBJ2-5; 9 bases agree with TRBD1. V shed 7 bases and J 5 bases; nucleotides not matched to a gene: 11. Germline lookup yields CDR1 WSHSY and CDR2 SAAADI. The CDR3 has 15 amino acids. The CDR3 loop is CASTLTGGDQETQYF. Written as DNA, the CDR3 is TGCGCCAGCACCCTGACAGGGGGAGATCAGGAGACCCAGTACTTC.

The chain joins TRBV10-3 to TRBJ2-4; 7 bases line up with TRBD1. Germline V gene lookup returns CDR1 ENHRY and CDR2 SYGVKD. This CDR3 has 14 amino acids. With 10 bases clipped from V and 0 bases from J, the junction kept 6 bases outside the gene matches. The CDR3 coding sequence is TGTGCCAGTGGGACAGAGTTAGCCAAAAACATTCAGTACTTC. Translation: CASGTELAKNIQYF.

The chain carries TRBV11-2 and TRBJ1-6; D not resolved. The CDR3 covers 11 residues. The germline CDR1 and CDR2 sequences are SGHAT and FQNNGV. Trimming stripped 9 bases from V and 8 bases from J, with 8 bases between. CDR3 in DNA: TGTGCCAGTCGCCGGGATTCACCCCTCCACTTT. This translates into CASRRDSPLHF.

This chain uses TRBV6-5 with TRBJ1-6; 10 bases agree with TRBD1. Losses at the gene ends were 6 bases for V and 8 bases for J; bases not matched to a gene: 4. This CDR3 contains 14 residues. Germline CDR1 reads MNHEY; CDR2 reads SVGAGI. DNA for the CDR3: TGTGCCAGCAGCTTGACAGGGGGCGATTCACCCCTCCACTTT. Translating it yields CASSLTGGDSPLHF.

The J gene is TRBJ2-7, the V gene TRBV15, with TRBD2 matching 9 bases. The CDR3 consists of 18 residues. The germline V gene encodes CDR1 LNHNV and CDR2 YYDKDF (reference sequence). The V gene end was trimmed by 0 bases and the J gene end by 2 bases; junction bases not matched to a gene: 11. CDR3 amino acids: CATSRDPAGGVITYEQYF. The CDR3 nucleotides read TGTGCCACCAGCAGAGATCCAGCGGGAGGCGTAATAACCTACGAGCAGTACTTC.

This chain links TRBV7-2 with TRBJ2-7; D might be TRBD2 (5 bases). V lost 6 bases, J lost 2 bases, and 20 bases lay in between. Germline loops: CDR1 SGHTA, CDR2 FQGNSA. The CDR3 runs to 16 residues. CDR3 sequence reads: CASSSPRGSFTYEQYV. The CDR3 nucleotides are TGTGCCAGCAGTTCCCCCCGGGGATCCTTCACCTACGAGCAGTACGTC.

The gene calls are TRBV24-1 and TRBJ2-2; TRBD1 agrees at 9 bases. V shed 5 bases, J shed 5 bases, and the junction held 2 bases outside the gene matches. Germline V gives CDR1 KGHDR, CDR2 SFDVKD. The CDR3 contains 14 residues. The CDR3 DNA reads TGTGCCACCAGTGGGGGGACAGGGACCGGGGAGCTGTTTTTT. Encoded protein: CATSGGTGTGELFF.

The CDR3, as DNA: TGTGCCAGCAGTTTAGGGAGACAGGGTGGAGGCTACACCTTC. The encoded protein is CASSLGRQGGGYTF. J is TRBJ1-2 and V is TRBV27, with TRBD1 matching 7 bases. The CDR3 spans 14 residues. Germline V lookup: CDR1 MNHEY, CDR2 SMNVEV (reference sequence). Trimming took 2 bases from V and 8 from J; bases not matched to a gene: 8.

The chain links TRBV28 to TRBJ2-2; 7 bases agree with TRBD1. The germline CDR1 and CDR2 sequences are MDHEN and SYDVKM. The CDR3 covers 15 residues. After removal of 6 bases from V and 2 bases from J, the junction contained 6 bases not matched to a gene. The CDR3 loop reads CASSPTGVNTGELFF. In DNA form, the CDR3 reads TGTGCCAGCAGCCCCACAGGGGTCAACACCGGGGAGCTGTTTTTT.

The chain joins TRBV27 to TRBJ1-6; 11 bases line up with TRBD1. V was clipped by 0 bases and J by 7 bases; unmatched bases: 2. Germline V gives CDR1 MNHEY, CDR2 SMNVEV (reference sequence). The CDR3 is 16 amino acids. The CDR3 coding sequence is TGTGCCAGCAGTTTATCCTGGACAGGGGGCAATTCACCCCTCCACTTT. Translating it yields CASSLSWTGGNSPLHF.

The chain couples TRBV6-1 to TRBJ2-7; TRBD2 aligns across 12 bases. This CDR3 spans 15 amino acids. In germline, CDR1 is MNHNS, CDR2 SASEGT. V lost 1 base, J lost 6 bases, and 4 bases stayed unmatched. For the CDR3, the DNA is TGTGCCAGCAGTGAAGAAGGGACTAGCGGGCTCGAGCAGTACTTC. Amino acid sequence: CASSEEGTSGLEQYF.

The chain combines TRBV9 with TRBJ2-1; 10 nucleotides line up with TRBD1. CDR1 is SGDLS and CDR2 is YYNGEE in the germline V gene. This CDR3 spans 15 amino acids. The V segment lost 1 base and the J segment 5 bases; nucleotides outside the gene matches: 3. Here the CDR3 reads CASSVRQGANNEQFF. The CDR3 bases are TGTGCCAGCAGCGTAAGACAGGGGGCCAACAATGAGCAGTTCTTC. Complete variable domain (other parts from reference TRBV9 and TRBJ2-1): DSGVTQTPKHLITATGQRVTLRCSPRSGDLSVYWYQQSLDQGLQFLIQYYNGEERAKGNILERFSAQQFPDLHSELNLSSLELGDSALYFCASSVRQGANNEQFFGPGTRLTVL.

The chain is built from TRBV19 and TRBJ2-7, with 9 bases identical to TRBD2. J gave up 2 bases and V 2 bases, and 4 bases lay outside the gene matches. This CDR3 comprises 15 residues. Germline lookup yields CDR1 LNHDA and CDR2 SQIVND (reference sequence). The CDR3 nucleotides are TGTGCCAGTAGTATATCGTCTAGCGGGACCTACGAGCAGTACTTC. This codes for CASSISSSGTYEQYF.